Following are 18 T cell receptor beta chains from one sample sequenced in a study of vaccination and CD4 T cells after COVID-19. Their specific antigens are unknown. The sample's treatment: roughly nine-day PBMC culture with coronavirus spike peptide pools or control peptides (ViraFEST assay). The assay that was used to sequence DNA from cultured CD4+ T cells was the Oncomine TCR Beta short-read assay. A single record per CDR3 protein comes from TCRdb applying MiXCR to the PCR reads. In the table there are under 11,000 distinct CDR3 sequences, under 35% of which are singletons. Sequences were obtained from cultured CD4+ T cells from blood. These receptors were collected from a human donor with COVID-19.

J is TRBJ1-4 and V is TRBV6-1; tentatively, D is TRBD1 (5 bases). CDR3 length: 17 residues. Germline V gives CDR1 MNHNS, CDR2 SASEGT. V dropped 9 bases and J dropped 5 bases, with 25 bases sitting between them. The CDR3 DNA is TGTGCCAGAAGGAGGGGACTCGGGGGAGGGACGAATGAAAAACTGTTTTTT. Protein: CARRRGLGGGTNEKLFF.

This clonotype has more than one count but fewer than ten. This chain links TRBV4-2 with TRBJ1-3; 8 bases are shared with TRBD1. This CDR3 region has 18 residues. Trimming cost V 0 bases and J 0 bases; bases outside gene matches: 7. The germline gives CDR1 LGHNA, CDR2 YNFKEQ. Written as DNA, the CDR3 is TGTGCCAGCAGCCAAGATCCCGCGACAGGGGTCTCTGGAAACACCATATATTTT. It codes for CASSQDPATGVSGNTIYF.

In DNA form, the CDR3 reads TGTGCCAGCAGCTCAGGGGACAGTTACACTGAAGCTTTCTTT. It encodes CASSSGDSYTEAFF. The chain carries TRBV7-2 and TRBJ1-1; 7 nucleotides line up with TRBD1. The V gene's germline CDR1 is SGHTA and CDR2 FQGNSA. The length of the CDR3 is 14 residues. V lost 4 bases and J lost 3; bases outside the gene matches: 5.

This clonotype turned up a few times. The V and J genes are TRBV19 and TRBJ1-2; 7 bases are shared with TRBD1. V shed 1 base and J 1 base; nucleotides not matched to a gene: 3. Per the germline V gene, CDR1 is LNHDA and CDR2 is SQIVND (reference sequence). This CDR3 comprises 15 residues. CDR3 sequence: CASSIVGQLNYGYTF. Written as DNA, the CDR3 is TGTGCCAGTAGTATAGTGGGACAGCTTAACTATGGCTACACCTTC.

Only a few counts were recorded for this clonotype. The chain employs TRBV10-1 and TRBJ1-2; D call uncertain. V lost 4 bases and J 6 bases, leaving 12 bases between the germline ends. In germline, CDR1 is WNHNN, CDR2 SYGVQD (reference sequence). The CDR3 extends over 13 amino acids. DNA of the CDR3: TGCGCCAGCAGTGCAAGGGAGACCGATGGCTACACCTTC. Protein product: CASSARETDGYTF.

The rearrangement joins TRBV12-3 or TRBV12-4 to TRBJ1-6; D is uncertain. The CDR3 length is 14 residues. The V end lost 6 bases, the J end lost 8 bases, and 14 bases lay between the germline ends. The CDR3 is CASSFGGMDSPLHF. The CDR3 DNA sequence: TGTGCCAGCAGCTTCGGAGGGATGGATTCACCCCTCCACTTT.

The V and J genes are TRBV7-9 and TRBJ1-3, with 9 bases aligning to TRBD1. After removal of 4 bases from V and 2 bases from J, the junction contained 6 bases not matched to a gene. CDR3 length equals 16 residues. Germline V gives CDR1 SEHNR, CDR2 FQNEAQ (reference sequence). The CDR3 DNA is TGTGCCAGCAGCTCACAGGGGGCGGCTACTGGAAACACCATATATTTT. Translating it yields CASSSQGAATGNTIYF. Supplemented by reference TRBV7-9 and TRBJ1-3, the full variable domain reads DTGVSQNPRHKITKRGQNVTFRCDPISEHNRLYWYRQTLGQGPEFLTYFQNEAQLEKSRLLSDRFSAERPKGSFSTLEIQRTEQGDSAMYLCASSSQGAATGNTIYFGEGSWLTVV.

This chain joins TRBV7-8 and TRBJ1-6, with D hard to call. Per the germline V gene, CDR1 is SGHVS and CDR2 is FQNEAQ. The CDR3 has 15 residues. The germline V and J ends were trimmed by 5 bases and 8 bases, with 16 bases remaining between them. The CDR3 region is CASSPPIGWDSPLHF. The CDR3 DNA sequence: TGTGCCAGCAGCCCTCCTATAGGTTGGGATTCACCCCTCCACTTT.

This chain joins TRBV7-9 and TRBJ1-3, with a possible D match to TRBD1 (5 bases). Germline CDR1 SEHNR, CDR2 FQNEAQ (reference sequence). The CDR3 has 13 amino acids. Trimming shortened V by 0 bases and J by 11 bases, and 11 bases separated the two germline ends. Here the CDR3 reads CASSLATKGSIYF. Here the CDR3 DNA reads TGTGCCAGCAGCTTAGCGACTAAGGGGTCCATATATTTT.

The gene calls are TRBV14 and TRBJ2-5; 7 nucleotides agree with TRBD1. In germline, CDR1 is SGHDN, CDR2 FVKESK. The CDR3 totals 15 residues. The ends lost 4 bases at V and 2 bases at J; junction bases unmatched: 7. CDR3 amino acids: CASSRQGRAQETQYF. The CDR3 nucleotides read TGTGCCAGCAGCCGACAGGGAAGGGCACAAGAGACCCAGTACTTC.

CDR3 residues: CASSEFGFSGTNEKLFF. DNA for the CDR3: TGTGCCAGCAGTGAATTTGGCTTCTCTGGGACTAATGAAAAACTGTTTTTT. The chain carries TRBV6-1 and TRBJ1-4, with D hard to call. Germline CDR1 is MNHNS and CDR2 is SASEGT. This CDR3 spans 17 amino acids. Between the trimmed V and J ends, which lost 2 bases and 2 bases, there was a span of 15 bases.

This rearrangement joins TRBV5-1 to TRBJ2-6, with D perhaps matching TRBD1 (5 bases). V lost 0 bases and J lost 2, with 18 bases in between. This CDR3 has 19 residues. Germline-derived CDR1 and CDR2 are SGHRS and YFSETQ. The CDR3 coding sequence is TGCGCCAGCAGCTTGGAGGCTCAGGGTAGCTTCCCTGGGGCCAACGTCCTGACTTTC. Protein: CASSLEAQGSFPGANVLTF. The whole variable domain, filled in from reference TRBV5-1 and TRBJ2-6, reads KAGVTQTPRYLIKTRGQQVTLSCSPISGHRSVSWYQQTPGQGLQFLFEYFSETQRNKGNFPGRFSGRQFSNSRSEMNVSTLELGDSALYLCASSLEAQGSFPGANVLTFGAGSRLTVL.

This CDR3 reads CASSIGQGTEAFF. The DNA for the CDR3 is TGTGCCAGTAGTATTGGGCAGGGGACTGAAGCTTTCTTT. The chain joins TRBV19 to TRBJ1-1; a weak D match, TRBD1 (6 bases). Trimming cost V 3 bases and J 5 bases, with 10 bases left between them. From germline, CDR1 is LNHDA and CDR2 SQIVND (reference sequence). The CDR3 length is 13 residues.

In its sample, this clonotype ranks as medium-sized (0.01 to 0.1%). This CDR3 is CSAGLANGNTGELFF. CDR3 bases: TGCAGTGCTGGACTAGCGAACGGGAACACCGGGGAGCTGTTTTTT. V gene TRBV20-1 combines with J gene TRBJ2-2; TRBD2 aligns across 9 bases. There are 15 residues in the CDR3. Germline V gives CDR1 DFQATT, CDR2 SNEGSKA (reference sequence). Trimming removed 5 bases from V and 1 base from J; junction bases left unmatched: 5.

As to this clonotype: Germline is not matched at one junction end, which may reflect a read error. The chain links TRBV7-7 to TRBJ2-2; D is uncertain. Germline V lookup: CDR1 SSHAT, CDR2 FNYEAQ (reference sequence). The CDR3 length is 14 residues. The CDR3 loop is CASRDSGNTGELFF. CDR3 nucleotides: TGTGCTAGCAGAGACTCGGGGAACACCGGGGAGCTGTTTTTT.

This clonotype was seen only a few times. V gene TRBV24-1 combines with J gene TRBJ1-5, with D maybe TRBD1 (6 bases). Trimming stripped 4 bases from V and 2 bases from J, with 14 bases between. Per germline, CDR1 KGHDR and CDR2 SFDVKD. CDR3 length: 16 residues. The CDR3 coding sequence is TGTGCCACCAGTGACGCAGGGGAGGGAGGCAATCAGCCCCAGCATTTT. It specifies CATSDAGEGGNQPQHF.

The chain combines TRBV6-1 with TRBJ1-6, with D unclear. The CDR3 is 16 residues long. Germline lookup yields CDR1 MNHNS and CDR2 SASEGT. Trimming stripped 7 bases from V and 0 bases from J, with 13 bases between. The CDR3 DNA is TGTGCCAGCACCCACGGGTTCAGCTCCTATAATTCACCCCTCCACTTT. Translating gives CASTHGFSSYNSPLHF.

This sequence joins TRBV19 and TRBJ2-3; no firm D call. V was pared by 5 bases and J by 2 bases, with 8 bases between. The CDR3 totals 13 residues. Germline V CDR1 and CDR2: LNHDA, SQIVND (reference sequence). The CDR3 DNA is TGTGCCAGTAGTCCTCTCATCACAGATACGCAGTATTTT. Translating it yields CASSPLITDTQYF. Full variable domain (outside the CDR3, taken from reference TRBV19 and TRBJ2-3): DGGITQSPKYLFRKEGQNVTLSCEQNLNHDAMYWYRQDPGQGLRLIYYSQIVNDFQKGDIAEGYSVSREKKESFPLTVTSAQKNPTAFYLCASSPLITDTQYFGPGTRLTVL.